This is a list of T cell receptor beta chains from one sample in a study of shared clonotypes between healthy human individuals. Measured with immunoSEQ multiplex PCR; TCRdb has only the in-frame clones, and not every one. The profile shows about 1.9 million clones, 85% to 95% of them singletons. The sequencing sample was made of naive CD8+ T cells from PBMCs. The receptors originated from a man between 18 and 35 years old in good health. Some clones in this sample may be carry-over from other donors' samples. Each CDR3 is given with its conserved first and last residue. The D gene is left open where the match is weak. Not every row has a clone size; where given, it reads once, few, many or a size class.

clone_size: once; j_call: TRBJ2-1; d_call: -; v_call: TRBV18; cdr3_aa: CASSPQRLDEQFF; cdr3_nt: TGTGCCAGCTCACCGCAGCGTTTGGATGAGCAGTTCTTC
clone_size: -; j_call: TRBJ2-2; d_call: TRBD2; v_call: TRBV4-2; cdr3_aa: CASQAGGPVYTGELFF; cdr3_nt: TGTGCCAGCCAAGCGGGAGGGCCGGTCTACACCGGGGAGCTGTTTTTT
clone_size: -; j_call: TRBJ1-5; d_call: -; v_call: TRBV19; cdr3_aa: CASGWVVFNQPQHF; cdr3_nt: TGTGCCAGTGGGTGGGTTGTATTCAATCAGCCCCAGCATTTT
clone_size: -; j_call: TRBJ2-7; d_call: TRBD2; v_call: TRBV7-6; cdr3_aa: CASSLLAGGPYEQYF; cdr3_nt: TGTGCCAGCAGCTTACTAGCGGGAGGCCCCTACGAGCAGTACTTC
clone_size: -; j_call: TRBJ1-2; d_call: TRBD1; v_call: TRBV5-3; cdr3_aa: CARSLVGQGRHNYGYTF; cdr3_nt: TGTGCCAGAAGCTTGGTGGGACAGGGACGGCACAACTATGGCTACACCTTC
clone_size: -; j_call: TRBJ2-5; d_call: TRBD2; v_call: TRBV13; cdr3_aa: CASSSSPGLAETQYF; cdr3_nt: TGTGCCAGCAGCTCTTCTCCAGGACTAGCGGAGACCCAGTACTTC
clone_size: -; j_call: TRBJ2-7; d_call: TRBD1; v_call: TRBV10-2; cdr3_aa: CASRLDRGYEQYF; cdr3_nt: TGCGCCAGCAGGCTGGACAGGGGCTACGAGCAGTACTTC
clone_size: -; j_call: TRBJ2-2; d_call: TRBD2; v_call: TRBV7-8; cdr3_aa: CASSPRTSGRGELFF; cdr3_nt: TGTGCCAGCAGCCCCAGGACTAGCGGGAGAGGGGAGCTGTTTTTT
clone_size: -; j_call: TRBJ2-1; d_call: -; v_call: TRBV7-9; cdr3_aa: CASSLVKDREQFF; cdr3_nt: TGTGCCAGCAGCTTAGTCAAGGATCGGGAGCAGTTCTTC
clone_size: -; j_call: TRBJ1-1; d_call: TRBD1; v_call: TRBV7-6; cdr3_aa: CASSFYRQGVTEAFF; cdr3_nt: TGTGCCAGCAGCTTCTATCGACAGGGGGTTACTGAAGCTTTCTTT
clone_size: -; j_call: TRBJ2-7; d_call: -; v_call: TRBV6-1; cdr3_aa: CASSEFRAYEQYF; cdr3_nt: TGTGCCAGCAGTGAATTCAGGGCCTACGAGCAGTACTTC
clone_size: -; j_call: TRBJ2-2; d_call: TRBD2; v_call: TRBV28; cdr3_aa: CASSLFLAGEGNTGELFF; cdr3_nt: TGTGCCAGCAGTTTGTTTTTGGCGGGGGAAGGAAACACCGGGGAGCTGTTTTTT
clone_size: once; j_call: TRBJ1-3; d_call: -; v_call: TRBV13; cdr3_aa: CASSPSDRFSGNTIYF; cdr3_nt: TGTGCCAGCAGCCCCTCTGACAGGTTCTCTGGAAACACCATATATTTT
clone_size: -; j_call: TRBJ1-1; d_call: -; v_call: TRBV7-9; cdr3_aa: CASSFSGVHEAFF; cdr3_nt: TGTGCCAGCAGCTTTTCGGGAGTCCATGAAGCTTTCTTT
clone_size: once; j_call: TRBJ1-1; d_call: -; v_call: TRBV4-3; cdr3_aa: CASSPNRDTEAFF; cdr3_nt: TGCGCCAGCAGCCCAAACCGGGACACTGAAGCTTTCTTT
clone_size: -; j_call: TRBJ2-3; d_call: TRBD2; v_call: TRBV7-9; cdr3_aa: CASRPVLAGAADTQYF; cdr3_nt: TGTGCCAGCAGGCCAGTCCTAGCGGGAGCGGCAGATACGCAGTATTTT
clone_size: -; j_call: TRBJ2-7; d_call: TRBD2; v_call: TRBV28; cdr3_aa: CASRGTSGTTSYEQYF; cdr3_nt: TGTGCCAGCAGGGGGACTAGCGGGACGACCTCCTACGAGCAGTACTTC
clone_size: -; j_call: TRBJ2-3; d_call: TRBD1; v_call: TRBV5-5; cdr3_aa: CASSIGQGRDTQYF; cdr3_nt: TGTGCCAGCAGCATAGGACAGGGCAGAGATACGCAGTATTTT
clone_size: -; j_call: TRBJ1-2; d_call: -; v_call: TRBV5-6; cdr3_aa: CASSPTGATNYGYTF; cdr3_nt: TGTGCCAGCAGCCCGACGGGGGCGACTAACTATGGCTACACCTTC
clone_size: -; j_call: TRBJ2-7; d_call: -; v_call: TRBV5-1; cdr3_aa: CASSLSPTGTLSYEQYF; cdr3_nt: TGCGCCAGCAGCCTGAGCCCAACCGGGACACTCTCCTACGAGCAGTACTTC
clone_size: -; j_call: TRBJ1-1; d_call: -; v_call: TRBV7-8; cdr3_aa: CASSLELGRPTEAFF; cdr3_nt: TGTGCCAGCAGCTTAGAGTTAGGGCGACCCACTGAAGCTTTCTTT
clone_size: -; j_call: TRBJ2-7; d_call: -; v_call: TRBV27; cdr3_aa: CASSPRGHEQYF; cdr3_nt: TGTGCCAGCAGTCCCCGGGGCCACGAGCAGTACTTC
clone_size: few; j_call: TRBJ2-7; d_call: -; v_call: TRBV15; cdr3_aa: CATSMALHYEQYF; cdr3_nt: TGTGCCACCAGCATGGCCCTACACTACGAGCAGTACTTC
clone_size: -; j_call: TRBJ2-2; d_call: -; v_call: TRBV27; cdr3_aa: CASSGGGGELFF; cdr3_nt: TGTGCCAGTTCTGGGGGAGGCGGGGAGCTGTTTTTT
clone_size: -; j_call: TRBJ2-7; d_call: TRBD2; v_call: TRBV2; cdr3_aa: CASRGPSGTYEQYF; cdr3_nt: TGTGCCAGCAGAGGACCGAGCGGGACCTACGAGCAGTACTTC
clone_size: -; j_call: TRBJ2-7; d_call: -; v_call: TRBV27; cdr3_aa: CASSLAIGVLEQYF; cdr3_nt: TGTGCCAGCAGTTTAGCTATAGGGGTTTTGGAGCAGTACTTC
clone_size: -; j_call: TRBJ2-1; d_call: TRBD2; v_call: TRBV19; cdr3_aa: CASSHGLAGKGYEQFF; cdr3_nt: TGTGCCAGTAGCCATGGACTAGCGGGGAAGGGCTATGAGCAGTTCTTC
clone_size: -; j_call: TRBJ2-7; d_call: TRBD2; v_call: TRBV4-3; cdr3_aa: CASSHRLAGTYEQYF; cdr3_nt: TGCGCCAGCAGCCACCGACTAGCGGGAACCTACGAGCAGTACTTC
clone_size: -; j_call: TRBJ2-1; d_call: -; v_call: TRBV5-4; cdr3_aa: CASSLKLETYNEQFF; cdr3_nt: TGTGCCAGCAGCTTGAAACTAGAAACTTACAATGAGCAGTTCTTC
clone_size: -; j_call: TRBJ2-1; d_call: TRBD2; v_call: TRBV27; cdr3_aa: CASSWTSGIDEQFF; cdr3_nt: TGTGCCAGCAGTTGGACTAGCGGGATCGATGAGCAGTTCTTC
clone_size: -; j_call: TRBJ2-5; d_call: -; v_call: TRBV10-3; cdr3_aa: CAISEPGSQETQYF; cdr3_nt: TGTGCCATCAGTGAGCCCGGAAGTCAAGAGACCCAGTACTTC
clone_size: -; j_call: TRBJ2-5; d_call: -; v_call: TRBV20-1; cdr3_aa: CSADSYETQYF; cdr3_nt: TGCAGTGCTGACAGTTACGAGACCCAGTACTTC
clone_size: -; j_call: TRBJ1-1; d_call: TRBD1; v_call: TRBV18; cdr3_aa: CASSSPGQGYTEAFF; cdr3_nt: TGTGCCAGCTCATCGCCGGGACAGGGGTACACTGAAGCTTTCTTT
clone_size: -; j_call: TRBJ2-1; d_call: -; v_call: TRBV6-6; cdr3_aa: CASSYLGLGNEQFF; cdr3_nt: TGTGCCAGCAGTTACCTCGGACTTGGGAATGAGCAGTTCTTC
clone_size: -; j_call: TRBJ2-7; d_call: -; v_call: TRBV10-3; cdr3_aa: CAISDPGFATLGDEQYF; cdr3_nt: TGTGCCATCAGTGACCCGGGGTTCGCGACCCTAGGGGACGAGCAGTACTTC
clone_size: -; j_call: TRBJ2-7; d_call: -; v_call: TRBV19; cdr3_aa: CASSPASLSEQYF; cdr3_nt: TGTGCCAGTTCCCCGGCCTCGCTTTCGGAGCAGTACTTC
clone_size: -; j_call: TRBJ1-1; d_call: -; v_call: TRBV29-1; cdr3_aa: CSARGLAEAFF; cdr3_nt: TGCAGCGCCAGGGGCCTCGCTGAAGCTTTCTTT
clone_size: once; j_call: TRBJ2-4; d_call: TRBD2; v_call: TRBV6-1; cdr3_aa: CASSEGLAGGPLNIQYF; cdr3_nt: TGTGCCAGCAGTGAAGGGTTAGCGGGAGGGCCTTTAAACATTCAGTACTTC